This T cell receptor beta chain was captured in a study of blood T cell repertoires in COVID-19. About the study: Whether acute or convalescent, the COVID-19 samples came from the United States, Italy and Spain.

In the source study's methods: Nucleated cell counts were estimated from reference gene primer amplification. Sequencing used immunoSEQ multiplex PCR; TCRdb keeps in-frame clones, though not all of them. From that table come the V and J calls and clone size; the DNA was used to work out D and trimming. Of approximately 310,000 clones in the sample, more than 70% were seen once. Sequences were obtained from peripheral blood. The clonotype originates from a woman between 50 and 59 years old who had recovered from COVID-19.

CDR3 loop: CASSLGQAFYEQYF. As DNA, the CDR3 is TGTGCCAGCAGCTTGGGACAGGCTTTCTACGAGCAGTACTTC. The chain has TRBV7-9 and TRBJ2-7; 8 nucleotides line up with TRBD1. Germline V gives CDR1 SEHNR, CDR2 FQNEAQ (reference sequence). The CDR3 is made up of 14 amino acids. The trim removed 3 bases at V and 3 bases at J, leaving 4 bases unmatched.